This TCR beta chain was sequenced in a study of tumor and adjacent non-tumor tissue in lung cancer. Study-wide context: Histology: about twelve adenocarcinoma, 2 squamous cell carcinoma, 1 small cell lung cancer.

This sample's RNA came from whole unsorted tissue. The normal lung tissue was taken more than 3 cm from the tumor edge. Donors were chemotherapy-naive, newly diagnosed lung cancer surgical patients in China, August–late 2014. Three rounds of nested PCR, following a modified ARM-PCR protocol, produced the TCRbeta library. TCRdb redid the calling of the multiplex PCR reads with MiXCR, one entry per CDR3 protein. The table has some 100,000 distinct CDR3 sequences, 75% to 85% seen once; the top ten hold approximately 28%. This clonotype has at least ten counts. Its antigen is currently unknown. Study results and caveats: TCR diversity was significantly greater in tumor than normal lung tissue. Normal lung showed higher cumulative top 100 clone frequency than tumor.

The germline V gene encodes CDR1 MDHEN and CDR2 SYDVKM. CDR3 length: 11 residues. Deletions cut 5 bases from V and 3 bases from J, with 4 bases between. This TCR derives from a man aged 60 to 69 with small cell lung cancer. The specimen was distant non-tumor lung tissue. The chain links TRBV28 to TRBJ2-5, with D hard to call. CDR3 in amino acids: CASSTEETQYF. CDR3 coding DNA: TGTGCCAGCAGTACAGAAGAGACCCAGTACTTC.